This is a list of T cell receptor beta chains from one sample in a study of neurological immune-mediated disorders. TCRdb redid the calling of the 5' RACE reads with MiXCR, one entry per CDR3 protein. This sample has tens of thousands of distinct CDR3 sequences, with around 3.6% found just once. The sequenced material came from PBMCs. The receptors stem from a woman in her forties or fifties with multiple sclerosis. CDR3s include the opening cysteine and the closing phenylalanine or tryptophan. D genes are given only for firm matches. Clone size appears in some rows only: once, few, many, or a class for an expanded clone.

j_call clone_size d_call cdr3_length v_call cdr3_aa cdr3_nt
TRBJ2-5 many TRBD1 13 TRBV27 CASSVFGTGVQYF TGTGCCAGCAGTGTGTTCGGGACAGGGGTCCAGTACTTC
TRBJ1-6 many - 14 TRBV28 CASSTRYENSPLHF TGTGCCAGCAGTACCAGATATGAAAATTCACCCCTCCACTTT
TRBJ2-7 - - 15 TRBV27 CASSLSPGQLYEQYF TGTGCCAGCAGTTTATCACCGGGACAACTATACGAGCAGTACTTC
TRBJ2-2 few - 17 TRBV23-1 CASNMKKRGHKTGELFF TGCGCCAGCAACATGAAAAAAAGGGGACATAAGACCGGGGAGCTGTTTTTT
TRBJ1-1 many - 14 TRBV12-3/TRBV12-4 CASSPTTGSPEAFF TGTGCCAGCAGTCCGACTACAGGATCGCCTGAAGCTTTCTTT
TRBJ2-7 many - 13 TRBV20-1 CSARVGTTYEQYF TGCAGTGCTAGAGTTGGCACAACCTACGAGCAGTACTTC
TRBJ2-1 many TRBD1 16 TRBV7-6 CASSLGGTGSIGEQFF TGTGCCAGCAGCTTAGGCGGGACAGGGTCTATAGGTGAGCAGTTCTTC
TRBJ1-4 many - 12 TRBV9 CASSGSNEKLFF TGTGCCAGCAGCGGCTCGAATGAAAAACTGTTTTTT
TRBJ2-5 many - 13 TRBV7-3 CASSLTPQETQYF TGTGCCAGCAGCTTAACCCCACAAGAGACCCAGTACTTC
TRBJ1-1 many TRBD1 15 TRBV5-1 CASSHRDREVKEAFF TGCGCCAGCAGCCACCGGGACAGGGAGGTTAAGGAAGCTTTCTTT
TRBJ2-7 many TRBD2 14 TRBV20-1 CSAREGLAGDEQYF TGCAGTGCTAGGGAAGGACTAGCGGGTGACGAGCAGTACTTC
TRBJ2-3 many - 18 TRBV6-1 CASSDLAYLRTRTDTQYF TGTGCCAGCAGTGACCTCGCCTATCTTCGGACCCGCACAGATACGCAGTATTTT
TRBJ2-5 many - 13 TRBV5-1 CASSLLELETQYF TGCGCCAGCAGCTTGTTGGAGCTGGAGACCCAGTACTTC
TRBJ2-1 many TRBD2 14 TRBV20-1 CSAREASGLNEQFF TGCAGTGCTAGAGAGGCTAGCGGGCTCAATGAGCAGTTCTTC
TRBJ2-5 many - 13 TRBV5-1 CASSSGTEETQYF TGCGCCAGCAGCTCCGGGACCGAAGAGACCCAGTACTTC
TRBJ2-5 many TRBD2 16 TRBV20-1 CSASRRSGGDQETQYF TGCAGTGCTAGTAGGCGAAGCGGGGGGGACCAAGAGACCCAGTACTTC
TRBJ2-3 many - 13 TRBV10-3 CAISDGQPDTQYF TGTGCCATCAGTGACGGGCAACCAGATACGCAGTATTTT
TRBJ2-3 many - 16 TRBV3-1 CASSLYGTSSRDTQYF TGTGCCAGCAGCCTCTACGGGACTTCCAGTAGGGATACGCAGTATTTT
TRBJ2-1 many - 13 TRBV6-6 CASSPSRKGEQFF TGTGCCAGCAGCCCTTCTAGAAAGGGTGAGCAGTTCTTC
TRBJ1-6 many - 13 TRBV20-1 CSVLPGPNSPLHF TGCAGTGTTCTGCCCGGGCCCAATTCACCCCTCCACTTT
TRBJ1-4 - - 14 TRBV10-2 CASGFHATNEKLFF TGCGCCAGCGGATTCCATGCAACTAATGAAAAACTGTTTTTT
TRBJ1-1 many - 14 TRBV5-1 CASSGLGFGAEAFF TGCGCCAGCAGCGGTCTGGGGTTTGGGGCTGAAGCTTTCTTT
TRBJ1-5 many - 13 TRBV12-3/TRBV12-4 CASSWARNQPQHF TGTGCCAGCAGTTGGGCCCGGAATCAGCCCCAGCATTTT
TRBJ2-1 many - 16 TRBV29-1 CSVEDPGDSRYNEQFF TGCAGCGTTGAAGATCCGGGCGACAGTCGATACAATGAGCAGTTCTTC
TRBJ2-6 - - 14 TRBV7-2 CASSPRAGANVLTF TGTGCCAGCAGCCCCAGGGCTGGGGCCAACGTCCTGACTTTC
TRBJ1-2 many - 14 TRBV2 CASQRRVSNYGYTF TGTGCCAGCCAACGCCGGGTGTCTAACTATGGCTACACCTTC
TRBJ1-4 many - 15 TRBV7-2 CASSLAEGSNEKLFF TGTGCCAGCAGCTTAGCGGAGGGGAGTAATGAAAAACTGTTTTTT
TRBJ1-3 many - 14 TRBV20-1 CSATSGGSGNTIYF TGCAGTGCTACCAGTGGGGGGTCTGGAAACACCATATATTTT
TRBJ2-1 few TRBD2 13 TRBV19 CASSWTSGNEQFF TGTGCCAGTAGCTGGACTAGCGGAAATGAGCAGTTCTTC
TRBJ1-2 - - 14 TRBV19 CASSISGRIYGYTF TGTGCCAGTAGTATCAGTGGACGGATCTATGGCTACACCTTC
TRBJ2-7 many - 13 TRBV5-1 CASSLIKNYEQYF TGCGCCAGCAGCTTGATCAAGAACTACGAGCAGTACTTC
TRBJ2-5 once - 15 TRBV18 CASSPTGRRQETQYF TGTGCCAGCTCACCAACGGGACGGAGGCAAGAGACCCAGTACTTC
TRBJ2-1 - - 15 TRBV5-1 CASSLTGNAYNEQFF TGCGCCAGCAGCTTGACAGGGAATGCCTACAATGAGCAGTTCTTC
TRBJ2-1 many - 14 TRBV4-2 CASSPLARGYEQFF TGTGCCAGCAGCCCCCTCGCTCGGGGCTATGAGCAGTTCTTC
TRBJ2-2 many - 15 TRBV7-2 CASSFVLAGTGELFF TGTGCCAGCAGCTTTGTTCTAGCAGGCACCGGGGAGCTGTTTTTT
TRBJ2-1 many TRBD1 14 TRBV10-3 CATGGTGIRNEQFF TGTGCCACCGGGGGGACAGGGATAAGGAATGAGCAGTTCTTC
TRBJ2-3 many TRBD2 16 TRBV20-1 CSASPPAGGPTDTQYF TGCAGTGCTAGCCCGCCCGCGGGGGGGCCCACAGATACGCAGTATTTT
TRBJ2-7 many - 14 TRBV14 CASSQDWVSYEQYF TGTGCCAGCAGCCAAGACTGGGTCTCCTACGAGCAGTACTTC
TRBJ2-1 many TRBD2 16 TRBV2 CASLPSGGRSSNEQFF TGTGCCAGCCTCCCGTCCGGGGGGAGGTCGAGCAATGAGCAGTTCTTC
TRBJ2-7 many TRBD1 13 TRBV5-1 CASSSTGAYEQYF TGCGCCAGCAGTTCCACAGGGGCCTACGAGCAGTACTTC
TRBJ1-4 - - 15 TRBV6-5 CASSGGGSDDEKLFF TGTGCCAGCAGTGGAGGAGGTTCTGATGATGAAAAACTGTTTTTT
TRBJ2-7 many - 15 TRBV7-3 CASSLIGGDSYEQYF TGTGCCAGCAGCTTAATAGGCGGAGACTCCTACGAGCAGTACTTC
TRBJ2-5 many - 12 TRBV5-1 CASSNQQETQYF TGCGCCAGCAGCAATCAACAAGAGACCCAGTACTTC
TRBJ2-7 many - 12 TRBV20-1 CSASRTVYEQYF TGCAGTGCTAGCCGGACAGTCTACGAGCAGTACTTC
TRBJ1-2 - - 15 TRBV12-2 CASRLAGTVAYGYTF TGTGCAAGTCGCTTAGCAGGGACAGTAGCCTATGGCTACACCTTC
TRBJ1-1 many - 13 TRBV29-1 CSVNFRRNTEAFF TGCAGCGTTAATTTTAGGAGAAACACTGAAGCTTTCTTT
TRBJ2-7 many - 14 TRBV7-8 CASSLVPDPYEQYF TGTGCCAGCAGCTTAGTACCGGATCCCTACGAGCAGTACTTC